Shown below are 22 T cell receptor beta chains from a single sample sequenced in a study of blood T cell repertoires in COVID-19 (dated by TCRdb to 2018 to 2020). Library creation used the immunoSEQ multiplex PCR assay. TCRdb's version of the immuneACCESS table is confined to in-frame rearrangements and falls short of the full clone set. An unresolved V gene accounts for under half of the shortfall where checked; the remainder is of unknown origin. The sample table lists 270,000 or so clones, around 88% of them with a count of one. Clones ranked in the top ten supply about 4.6% of the sample. Specimen: peripheral blood. The receptor source for this set is a man aged 40-50 years with acute or convalescent COVID-19.

The J gene is TRBJ2-1, the V gene TRBV24-1, with a tentative D call TRBD1 (6 bases). The V end was cut by 7 bases, the J end by 5 bases, with 11 bases between. The CDR3 loop spans 13 amino acids. Germline V gene sequence: CDR1 KGHDR, CDR2 SFDVKD. The CDR3 protein is CATRQGNHNEQFF. The CDR3 coding sequence is TGTGCCACCAGACAGGGTAACCACAATGAGCAGTTCTTC.

The chain couples TRBV11-2 to TRBJ1-1, with TRBD1 matching 9 bases. The CDR3 covers 16 residues. Germline loops: CDR1 SGHAT, CDR2 FQNNGV. V dropped 4 bases and J dropped 3; count of bases not matched to a gene: 9. The CDR3 sequence: CASSSGQGSEDTEAFF. CDR3 DNA: TGTGCCAGCAGCTCCGGACAGGGGAGTGAGGACACTGAAGCTTTCTTT.

The chain has TRBV28 and TRBJ2-3; TRBD2 aligns across 9 bases. Germline V gene data show CDR1 as MDHEN and CDR2 as SYDVKM. The CDR3 sequence is 15 residues long. V trimming: 6 bases; J trimming: 6 bases; junction bases outside the gene matches: 10. The CDR3 DNA sequence: TGTGCCAGCAGCGAACGTAGCGGGGGATCGGATACGCAGTATTTT. It translates to CASSERSGGSDTQYF.

The chain carries TRBV19 and TRBJ2-7; perhaps TRBD2 as D (5 bases). V was cut by 6 bases and J by 2 bases, with 17 bases left in between. Germline CDR1 LNHDA, CDR2 SQIVND (reference sequence). The length of the CDR3 is 15 residues. The CDR3 sequence is CASSPLLVPTYEQYF. In nucleotides, the CDR3 is TGTGCCAGTAGCCCCTTACTAGTACCGACCTACGAGCAGTACTTC.

The V and J genes are TRBV5-1 and TRBJ1-1, with 8 bases identical to TRBD1. CDR1 is SGHRS and CDR2 is YFSETQ in the germline V gene. Germline trimming cut 2 bases from V and 5 bases from J; bases unmatched to any gene: 5. CDR3 size: 14 residues. CDR3: CASSFGQGGTEAFF. The CDR3 DNA sequence: TGCGCCAGCAGCTTCGGACAGGGAGGGACTGAAGCTTTCTTT.

This clone was counted once. The chain uses TRBV10-3 and TRBJ2-3; D is perhaps TRBD1 (6 bases). The CDR3 has 14 residues. The V gene lost 0 bases and the J gene lost 6 bases, with 10 bases spanning the gap. Germline CDR1 is ENHRY and CDR2 is SYGVKD. The CDR3 DNA reads TGTGCCATCAGTGAGTCGAGGACAGCCGATACGCAGTATTTT. Translation: CAISESRTADTQYF.

This rearrangement joins TRBV5-1 to TRBJ2-7; no clear D gene. The CDR3 has 14 amino acids. Germline V gene sequence: CDR1 SGHRS, CDR2 YFSETQ. Trimming took off 4 bases at V and 3 bases at J, with 14 bases between the two ends. CDR3 sequence: CASSDSLTFYEQYF. The CDR3 DNA sequence: TGCGCCAGCAGCGATTCACTAACCTTCTACGAGCAGTACTTC.

The V and J genes are TRBV18 and TRBJ1-3; weak D call: TRBD1 (5 bases). This CDR3 has 15 residues. V was clipped by 3 bases and J by 3 bases, with 12 bases between them. Per the germline V gene, CDR1 is KGHSH and CDR2 is LQKENI. The CDR3 sequence is CASSPVHQGGNTIYF. The CDR3 coding sequence is TGTGCCAGCTCACCGGTGCACCAGGGTGGAAACACCATATATTTT. The full variable domain, with the rest looked up from reference TRBV18 and TRBJ1-3, is NAGVMQNPRHLVRRRGQEARLRCSPMKGHSHVYWYRQLPEEGLKFMVYLQKENIIDESGMPKERFSAEFPKEGPSILRIQQVVRGDSAAYFCASSPVHQGGNTIYFGEGSWLTVV.

The CDR3 bases are TGTGCCAGCAGTTTAGGACAGGGGGCCTACGAGCAGTACTTC. Translated, it gives CASSLGQGAYEQYF. The V and J genes are TRBV6-6 and TRBJ2-7; 10 positions agree with TRBD1. CDR3 size: 14 residues. V trimming: 4 bases; J trimming: 2 bases; junction bases outside the gene matches: 2. In germline, CDR1 is MNHNY, CDR2 SVGAGI (reference sequence).

V gene TRBV7-9 combines with J gene TRBJ1-1; D not resolved. The V gene's germline CDR1 is SEHNR and CDR2 FQNEAQ (reference sequence). The CDR3 is 12 residues long. The ends were cut back, 4 bases at V and 5 bases at J, with 8 bases in the middle. CDR3 bases: TGTGCCAGCAGCTACCGGGGTACTGAAGCTTTCTTT. Protein sequence: CASSYRGTEAFF. The entire variable domain, with the rest obtained from reference TRBV7-9 and TRBJ1-1, is as follows: DTGVSQNPRHKITKRGQNVTFRCDPISEHNRLYWYRQTLGQGPEFLTYFQNEAQLEKSRLLSDRFSAERPKGSFSTLEIQRTEQGDSAMYLCASSYRGTEAFFGQGTRLTVV.

The V and J genes are TRBV6-5 and TRBJ1-2; TRBD1 agrees at 11 bases. The CDR3 totals 14 residues. The J segment lost 4 bases and the V segment lost 6 bases, leaving 4 bases of the junction unmatched. Germline V lookup: CDR1 MNHEY, CDR2 SVGAGI. The CDR3 DNA sequence: TGTGCCAGCAGACTCGGACAGGGGGCCTATGGCTACACCTTC. Amino acids: CASRLGQGAYGYTF.

This clone appeared once. This chain uses TRBV12-3 or TRBV12-4 with TRBJ1-5, with 7 positions matching TRBD1. This CDR3 has 12 amino acids. Germline trimming cut 8 bases from V and 4 bases from J; bases unmatched to any gene: 2. The CDR3 nucleotides are TGTGCCAGCCGGGACAGAAATCAGCCCCAGCATTTT. It specifies CASRDRNQPQHF.

The J gene is TRBJ2-7, the V gene TRBV5-1, with D tentatively TRBD1 (6 bases). Trimming removed 4 bases from V and 3 bases from J, with 14 bases in between. This CDR3 is 14 amino acids long. Per the germline V gene, CDR1 is SGHRS and CDR2 is YFSETQ. The CDR3 bases are TGCGCCAGCAGCCCTCAGGGGTTTGGCTACGAGCAGTACTTC. Protein: CASSPQGFGYEQYF. The entire variable domain, with the rest obtained from reference TRBV5-1 and TRBJ2-7, is as follows: KAGVTQTPRYLIKTRGQQVTLSCSPISGHRSVSWYQQTPGQGLQFLFEYFSETQRNKGNFPGRFSGRQFSNSRSEMNVSTLELGDSALYLCASSPQGFGYEQYFGPGTRLTVT.

CDR3 sequence: CSAGGGIQPQHF. Here the CDR3 DNA reads TGCAGTGCTGGTGGAGGGATTCAGCCCCAGCATTTT. V is TRBV20-1 and J is TRBJ1-5; no clear D gene. V was clipped by 5 bases and J by 6 bases, with 11 bases between them. Germline CDR1 reads DFQATT; CDR2 reads SNEGSKA (reference sequence). The CDR3 contains 12 residues.

V gene TRBV12-5 combines with J gene TRBJ1-6; D not resolved. The V end lost 2 bases, the J end lost 9 bases, and 8 bases lay between the germline ends. CDR1 and CDR2 from the germline V gene are LGHNT and FRNRAP. The CDR3 is 13 amino acids. CDR3 in DNA: TGTGCTAGTGGTTTGATAGAGGGTTCACCCCTCCACTTT. The encoded protein is CASGLIEGSPLHF.

The chain combines TRBV5-1 with TRBJ1-1; TRBD1 might be the D (5 bases). Germline V gives CDR1 SGHRS, CDR2 YFSETQ. V lost 2 bases and J 1 base, leaving 9 bases between the germline ends. This CDR3 comprises 14 residues. The chain's CDR3 is CASSFKGRNTEAFF. As DNA, the CDR3 is TGCGCCAGCAGCTTTAAGGGGCGGAACACTGAAGCTTTCTTT.

This chain links TRBV5-1 with TRBJ2-7, with D uncertain. Trimming shortened V by 0 bases and J by 2 bases, and 15 bases separated the two germline ends. CDR1 and CDR2 (germline): SGHRS, YFSETQ. This CDR3 has 16 amino acids. The CDR3 region is CASSLDVGSVTYEQYF. CDR3 in DNA: TGCGCCAGCAGCTTGGATGTCGGTAGTGTTACCTACGAGCAGTACTTC.

The rearrangement uses TRBV19 and TRBJ1-4; TRBD1 matches 7 bases. V lost 4 bases, J lost 2 bases, and 1 base stayed unmatched. The CDR3 runs 14 residues. Germline V gene data show CDR1 as LNHDA and CDR2 as SQIVND (reference sequence). CDR3 nucleotides: TGTGCCAGTAGTACACAGGGGACTAATGAAAAACTGTTTTTT. It translates to CASSTQGTNEKLFF. Filled out from reference TRBV19 and TRBJ1-4, the complete variable domain reads DGGITQSPKYLFRKEGQNVTLSCEQNLNHDAMYWYRQDPGQGLRLIYYSQIVNDFQKGDIAEGYSVSREKKESFPLTVTSAQKNPTAFYLCASSTQGTNEKLFFGSGTQLSVL.

The genes are TRBV5-5 and TRBJ2-1; D is possibly TRBD1 (5 bases). Germline CDR1 is SGHKS and CDR2 is YYEKEE (reference sequence). CDR3 size: 17 residues. V was cut by 0 bases and J by 0 bases, with 13 bases left in between. The CDR3 sequence: CASSLDLGAASYNEQFF. The CDR3 bases are TGTGCCAGCAGCTTGGATCTAGGGGCCGCCTCCTACAATGAGCAGTTCTTC.

This clone turned up a few times. The gene calls are TRBV2 and TRBJ2-7; TRBD1 matches at 7 bases. V was clipped by 7 bases and J by 5 bases; unmatched bases: 5. Germline V lookup: CDR1 SNHLY, CDR2 FYNNEI. CDR3 length: 12 amino acids. This CDR3 reads CASTLTGDEQYF. CDR3 DNA: TGTGCCAGCACCCTAACAGGGGACGAGCAGTACTTC.

V usage is TRBV15 and J usage is TRBJ2-7, with 8 bases that match TRBD1. In germline, CDR1 is LNHNV, CDR2 YYDKDF (reference sequence). CDR3 length: 15 amino acids. With 4 bases clipped from V and 0 bases from J, the junction kept 5 bases outside the gene matches. The CDR3 bases are TGTGCCACCAGCATTACAGGACAGGGCTCCTACGAGCAGTACTTC. Encoded protein: CATSITGQGSYEQYF.

V usage is TRBV2 and J usage is TRBJ1-4; D ambiguous. Germline V CDR1 and CDR2: SNHLY, FYNNEI. This CDR3 region has 15 residues. V gave up 1 base and J gave up 0 bases, with 6 bases separating them. The CDR3 region is CASSEVAATNEKLFF. The CDR3 DNA reads TGTGCCAGCAGTGAAGTGGCGGCAACTAATGAAAAACTGTTTTTT.